This T cell receptor beta chain was profiled in a study of T cell responses to AZD1222 COVID-19 vaccine (dated by TCRdb to about 2021). Describing the broader study: A total of 233 trial participants underwent TCR sequencing, of whom 207 had received two doses of AZD1222 and around 25 had received two doses of the MenACWY control vaccine. Trial participants were enrolled by age into 18-55, 56-69 and 70-plus year subgroups, with roughly 160, 29 and 62 TCR-sequenced participants respectively.

The CDR3 regions of human TCRbeta chains were subjected to immunosequencing. The study's own analysis went as follows. TCRs in the repertoires were matched against a reference library of SARS-CoV-2-specific TCRs that had been generated with the MIRA antigen-specificity platform. Breadth meant the fraction of unique TCRs that were SARS-CoV-2-associated, whereas depth meant the fraction of total T cells that were SARS-CoV-2-associated. Using the MIRA data, each spike-specific TCR was assigned both to the spike region to which the TCR was reactive and to a CD4 or CD8 class. Log10-transformed breadth and depth values were compared by one-way ANOVA with Sidak's multiple comparisons tests. TCRdb took over this immuneACCESS table, retaining in-frame rearrangements with V and J assigned. Such tables are incomplete; in checked studies, under half of the missing clones stem from an unresolved V gene, and the remainder is unexplained. D and trimming come from the DNA, and the V and J calls and clone size come from that table. This sample has 150,000 to 200,000 clones in its table, and 94% of those were observed once. The ten largest make up under 6% of the sample.

Explained via the paper, the time point label denotes: about 28 days (+/-7) after the second vaccine dose. AZD1222 recipients given second doses at about 4 weeks or at about 12 weeks were pooled, since spike-specific TCR depth and breadth were not found to differ between the two schedules. Vaccinee samples came from UK trials COV001 and COV002, including a single-blind randomized controlled phase 2/3 trial of AZD1222 (ChAdOx1 nCoV-19) in healthy adults. For TCRbeta chain sequencing, PBMC samples were collected from trial participants at day 0 and at day 28 after the second dose. The V and J ends are trimmed by 3 bases and 2 bases, leaving 7 bases between them. The germline V gene specifies ENHRY as CDR1 and SYGVKD as CDR2. The CDR3 starts with the cysteine, ends with the phenylalanine, and has 13 residues. Only the CDR3 portion is preserved as DNA: 39 bases, with reading frame beginning at the first base.

Overall study results and their limits: In the small 56-69-year group, the increase in depth fell short of significance, most likely because of low power. No day 14 peak-response samples were available, so repertoires were characterized only after the peak T cell response. Spike-specific TCR breadth and depth rose significantly after two AZD1222 doses compared with day 0 and with MenACWY recipients. Most participants were white British and females outnumbered males, and the authors suggested that clonal diversity may have been underestimated. The whole spike protein was spanned by vaccine-associated CD4 TCRs, and dominant responses were seen in regions 160-218 and 743-854. Epitopes outside the regions mutated in the B.1.351 and B.1.1.7 variants were reportedly recognized by nearly half of the unique spike-specific TCRs. Only a handful of AZD1222 recipients were SARS-CoV-2 seropositive at baseline, limiting conclusions about previously exposed vaccinees.

This clone was seen more than once but under ten times. It lacks a known antigen. It has no much larger one-base neighbor in the sample; base qualities were not kept. The sample consisted of peripheral blood, taken 28 days after the second AZD1222 dose. The origin of this receptor is an adult who received the AZD1222 COVID-19 vaccine. The V and J genes are TRBV10-3 and TRBJ1-1; no D gene can be assigned with confidence. This receptor has the CDR3 CAISDWDNTEAFF. Here is the DNA: TGTGCCATCAGTGACTGGGATAACACTGAAGCTTTCTTT.